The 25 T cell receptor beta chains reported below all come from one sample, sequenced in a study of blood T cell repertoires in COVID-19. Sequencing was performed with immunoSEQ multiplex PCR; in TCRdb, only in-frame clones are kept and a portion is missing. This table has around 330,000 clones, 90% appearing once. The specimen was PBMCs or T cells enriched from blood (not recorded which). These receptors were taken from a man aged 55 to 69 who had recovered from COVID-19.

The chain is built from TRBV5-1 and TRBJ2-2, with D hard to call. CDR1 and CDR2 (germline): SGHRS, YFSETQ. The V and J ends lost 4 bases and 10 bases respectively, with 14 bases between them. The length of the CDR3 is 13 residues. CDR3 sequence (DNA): TGCGCCAGCAGCACCAACGAGGCGGCGGAGCTGTTTTTT. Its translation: CASSTNEAAELFF.

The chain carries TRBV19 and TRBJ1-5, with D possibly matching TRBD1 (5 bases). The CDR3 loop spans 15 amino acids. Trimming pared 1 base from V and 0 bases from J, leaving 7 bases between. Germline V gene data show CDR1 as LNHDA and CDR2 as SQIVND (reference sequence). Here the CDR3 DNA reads TGTGCCAGTAGTATAGGGGGGGGTAGCAATCAGCCCCAGCATTTT. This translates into CASSIGGGSNQPQHF.

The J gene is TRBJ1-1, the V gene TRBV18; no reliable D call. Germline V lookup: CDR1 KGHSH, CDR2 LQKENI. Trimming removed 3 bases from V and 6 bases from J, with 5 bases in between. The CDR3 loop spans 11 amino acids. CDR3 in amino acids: CASSPFSEAFF. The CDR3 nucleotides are TGTGCCAGCTCACCGTTCTCTGAAGCTTTCTTT.

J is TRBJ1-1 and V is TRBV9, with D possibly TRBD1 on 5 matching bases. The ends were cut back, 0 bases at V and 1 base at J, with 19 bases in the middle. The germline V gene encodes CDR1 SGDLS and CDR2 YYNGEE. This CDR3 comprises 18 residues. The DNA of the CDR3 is TGTGCCAGCAGCGTAGCAGGGCCCGAAGGAGGGGCGAACACTGAAGCTTTCTTT. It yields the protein CASSVAGPEGGANTEAFF.

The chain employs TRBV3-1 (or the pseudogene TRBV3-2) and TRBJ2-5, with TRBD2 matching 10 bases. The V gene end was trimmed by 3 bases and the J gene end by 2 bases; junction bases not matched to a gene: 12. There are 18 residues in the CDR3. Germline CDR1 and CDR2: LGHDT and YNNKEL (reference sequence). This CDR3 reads CASSHLPGASGGQETQYF. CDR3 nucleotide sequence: TGTGCCAGCAGCCATCTACCCGGGGCTAGCGGGGGTCAAGAGACCCAGTACTTC.

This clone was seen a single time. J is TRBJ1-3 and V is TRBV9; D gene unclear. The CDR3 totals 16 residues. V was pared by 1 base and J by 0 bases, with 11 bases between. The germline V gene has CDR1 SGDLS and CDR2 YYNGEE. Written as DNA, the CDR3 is TGTGCCAGCAGCGTATTAGATAGCCCCTCTGGAAACACCATATATTTT. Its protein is CASSVLDSPSGNTIYF.

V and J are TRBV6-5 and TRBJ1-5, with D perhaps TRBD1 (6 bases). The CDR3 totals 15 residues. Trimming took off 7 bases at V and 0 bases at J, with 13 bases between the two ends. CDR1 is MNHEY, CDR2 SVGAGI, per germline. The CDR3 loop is CASKAGTYSNQPQHF. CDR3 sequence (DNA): TGTGCCAGCAAAGCCGGGACATATAGCAATCAGCCCCAGCATTTT.

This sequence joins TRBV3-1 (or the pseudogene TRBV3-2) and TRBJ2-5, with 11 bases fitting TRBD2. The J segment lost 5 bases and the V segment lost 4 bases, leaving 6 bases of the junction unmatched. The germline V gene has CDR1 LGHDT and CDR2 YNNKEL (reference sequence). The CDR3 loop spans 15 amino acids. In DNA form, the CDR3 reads TGTGCCAGCAGCCCAACTAGCGGGGGCATTGAGACCCAGTACTTC. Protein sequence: CASSPTSGGIETQYF.

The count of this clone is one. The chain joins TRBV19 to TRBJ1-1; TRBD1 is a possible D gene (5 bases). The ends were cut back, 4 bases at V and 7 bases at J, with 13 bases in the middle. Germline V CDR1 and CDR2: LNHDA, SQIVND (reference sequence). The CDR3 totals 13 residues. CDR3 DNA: TGTGCCAGTAGTAGTCGCCCGGGGGGTGAAGCTTTCTTT. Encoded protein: CASSSRPGGEAFF.

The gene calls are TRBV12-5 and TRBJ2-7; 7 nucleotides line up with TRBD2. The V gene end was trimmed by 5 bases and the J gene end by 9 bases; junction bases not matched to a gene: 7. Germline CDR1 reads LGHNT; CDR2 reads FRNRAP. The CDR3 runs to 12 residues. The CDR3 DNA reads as TGTGCTAGTGGTCCAGGCTTAGCGGGGCAGTACTTC. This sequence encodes CASGPGLAGQYF.

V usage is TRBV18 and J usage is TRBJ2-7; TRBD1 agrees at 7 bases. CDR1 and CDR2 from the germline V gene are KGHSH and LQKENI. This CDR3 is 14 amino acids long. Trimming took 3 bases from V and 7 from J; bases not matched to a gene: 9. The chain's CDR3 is CASSPRQGLEEQYF. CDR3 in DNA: TGTGCCAGCTCACCTCGACAGGGTCTGGAGGAGCAGTACTTC.

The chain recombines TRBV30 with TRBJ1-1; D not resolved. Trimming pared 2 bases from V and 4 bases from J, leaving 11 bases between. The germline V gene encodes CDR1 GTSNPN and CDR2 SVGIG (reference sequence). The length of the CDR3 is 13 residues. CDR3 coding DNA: TGTGCCTGGAGTCAGATGGGAGGCACTGAAGCTTTCTTT. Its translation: CAWSQMGGTEAFF.

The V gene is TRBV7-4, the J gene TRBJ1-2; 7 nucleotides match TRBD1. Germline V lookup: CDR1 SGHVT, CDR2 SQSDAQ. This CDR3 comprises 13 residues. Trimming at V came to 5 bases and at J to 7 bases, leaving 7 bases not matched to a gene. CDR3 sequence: CASSQGVSGGYTF. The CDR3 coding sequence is TGTGCCAGCAGCCAGGGGGTGAGTGGTGGCTACACCTTC.

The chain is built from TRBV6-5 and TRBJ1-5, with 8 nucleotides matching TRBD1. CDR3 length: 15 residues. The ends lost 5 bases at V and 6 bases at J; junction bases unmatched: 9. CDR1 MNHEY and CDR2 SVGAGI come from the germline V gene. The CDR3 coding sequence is TGTGCCAGCAGTCGGCCAGGGGGCATGAGTCAGCCCCAGCATTTT. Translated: CASSRPGGMSQPQHF.

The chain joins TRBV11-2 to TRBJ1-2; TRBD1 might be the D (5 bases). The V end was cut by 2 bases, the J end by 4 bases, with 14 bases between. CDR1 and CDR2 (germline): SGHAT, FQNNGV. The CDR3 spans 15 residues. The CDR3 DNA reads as TGTGCCAGCAGCTTACAGGGTGTCCCCAGCTATGGCTACACCTTC. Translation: CASSLQGVPSYGYTF.

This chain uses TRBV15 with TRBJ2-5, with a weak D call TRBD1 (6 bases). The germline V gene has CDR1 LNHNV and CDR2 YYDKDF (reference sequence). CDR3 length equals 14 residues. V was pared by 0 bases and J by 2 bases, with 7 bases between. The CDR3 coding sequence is TGTGCCACCAGCAGAGAGGGGGCACAAGAGACCCAGTACTTC. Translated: CATSREGAQETQYF.

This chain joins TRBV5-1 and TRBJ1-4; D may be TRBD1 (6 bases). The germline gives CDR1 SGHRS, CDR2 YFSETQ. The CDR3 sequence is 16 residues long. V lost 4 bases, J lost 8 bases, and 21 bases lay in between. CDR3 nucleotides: TGCGCCAGCAGCGTAGGGACACCCCAGGGAAGCGAAAAACTGTTTTTT. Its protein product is CASSVGTPQGSEKLFF.

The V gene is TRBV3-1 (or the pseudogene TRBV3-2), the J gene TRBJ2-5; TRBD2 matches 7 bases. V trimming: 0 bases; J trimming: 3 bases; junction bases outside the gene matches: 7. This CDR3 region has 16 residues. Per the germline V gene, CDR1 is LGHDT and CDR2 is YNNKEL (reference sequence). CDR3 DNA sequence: TGTGCCAGCAGCCAAGATGGGAGGGGTAACAAAGAGACCCAGTACTTC. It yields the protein CASSQDGRGNKETQYF.

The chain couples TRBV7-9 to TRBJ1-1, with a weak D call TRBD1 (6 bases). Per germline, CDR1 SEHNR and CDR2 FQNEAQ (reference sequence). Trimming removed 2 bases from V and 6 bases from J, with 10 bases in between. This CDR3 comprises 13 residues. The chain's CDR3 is CASSLSDRSEAFF. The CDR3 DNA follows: TGTGCCAGCAGCTTATCCGACAGGTCTGAAGCTTTCTTT.

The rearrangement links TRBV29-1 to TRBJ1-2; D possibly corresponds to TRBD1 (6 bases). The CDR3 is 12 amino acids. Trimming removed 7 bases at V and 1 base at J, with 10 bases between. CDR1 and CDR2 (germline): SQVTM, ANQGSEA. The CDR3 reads CSAGQNNYGYTF. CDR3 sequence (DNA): TGCAGCGCGGGACAAAATAACTATGGCTACACCTTC. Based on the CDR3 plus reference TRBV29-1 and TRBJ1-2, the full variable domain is SAVISQKPSRDICQRGTSLTIQCQVDSQVTMMFWYRQQPGQSLTLIATANQGSEATYESGFVIDKFPISRPNLTFSTLTVSNMSPEDSSIYLCSAGQNNYGYTFGSGTRLTVV.

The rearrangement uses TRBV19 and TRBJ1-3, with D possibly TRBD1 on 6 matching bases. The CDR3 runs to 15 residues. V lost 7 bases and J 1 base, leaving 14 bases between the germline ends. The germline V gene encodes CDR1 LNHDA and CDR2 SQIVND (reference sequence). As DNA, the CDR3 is TGTGCCAGTATTGCATCGGACAGATCTGGAAACACCATATATTTT. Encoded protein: CASIASDRSGNTIYF.

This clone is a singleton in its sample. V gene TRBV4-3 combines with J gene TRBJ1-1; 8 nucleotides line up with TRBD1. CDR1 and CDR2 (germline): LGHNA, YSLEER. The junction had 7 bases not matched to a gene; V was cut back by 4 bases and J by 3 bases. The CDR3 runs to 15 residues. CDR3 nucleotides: TGCGCCAGCAGCCCTTGGGACAGGTTATACACTGAAGCTTTCTTT. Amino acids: CASSPWDRLYTEAFF.

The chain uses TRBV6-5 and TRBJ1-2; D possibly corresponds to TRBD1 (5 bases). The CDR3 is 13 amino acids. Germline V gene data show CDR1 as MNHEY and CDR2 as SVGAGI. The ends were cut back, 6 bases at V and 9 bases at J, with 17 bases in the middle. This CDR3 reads CASSTATGLRYTF. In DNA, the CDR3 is TGTGCCAGCAGCACAGCTACAGGTCTCCGCTACACCTTC.

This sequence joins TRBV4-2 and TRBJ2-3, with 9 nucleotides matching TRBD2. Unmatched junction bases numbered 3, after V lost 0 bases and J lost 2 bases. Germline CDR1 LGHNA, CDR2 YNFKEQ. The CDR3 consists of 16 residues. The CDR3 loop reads CASSQDPSGTTDTQYF. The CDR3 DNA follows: TGTGCCAGCAGCCAAGATCCTAGCGGGACCACAGATACGCAGTATTTT.

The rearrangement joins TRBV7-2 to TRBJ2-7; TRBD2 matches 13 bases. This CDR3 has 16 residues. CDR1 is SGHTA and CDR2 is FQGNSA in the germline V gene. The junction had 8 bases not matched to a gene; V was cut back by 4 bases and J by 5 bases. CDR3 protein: CASSSGTSGTIHEQYF. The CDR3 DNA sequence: TGTGCCAGCAGCTCCGGGACTAGCGGGACCATCCACGAGCAGTACTTC.